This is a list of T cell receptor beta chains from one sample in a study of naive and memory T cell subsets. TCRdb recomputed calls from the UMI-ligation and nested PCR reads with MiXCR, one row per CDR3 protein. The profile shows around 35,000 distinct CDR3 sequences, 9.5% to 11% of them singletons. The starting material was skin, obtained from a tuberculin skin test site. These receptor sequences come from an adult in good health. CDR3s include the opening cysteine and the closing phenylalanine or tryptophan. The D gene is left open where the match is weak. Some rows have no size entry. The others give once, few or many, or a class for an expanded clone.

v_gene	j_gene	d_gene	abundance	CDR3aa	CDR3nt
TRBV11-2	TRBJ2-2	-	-	CASSLGTDTGELFF	TGTGCCAGCAGCTTAGGTACGGACACCGGGGAGCTGTTTTTT
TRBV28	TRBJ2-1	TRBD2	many	CASSPQLAGVYNEQFF	TGTGCCAGCAGTCCCCAACTAGCGGGAGTCTACAATGAGCAGTTCTTC
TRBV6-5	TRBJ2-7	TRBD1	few	CASSTTGAQSSYEQYF	TGTGCCAGCAGTACGACAGGGGCCCAAAGCTCCTACGAGCAGTACTTC
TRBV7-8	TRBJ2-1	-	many	CASSAQIYNEQFF	TGTGCCAGCAGCGCACAGATCTACAATGAGCAGTTCTTC
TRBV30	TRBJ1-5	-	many	CAWRRGVNQPQHF	TGTGCCTGGAGGAGGGGTGTCAATCAGCCCCAGCATTTT
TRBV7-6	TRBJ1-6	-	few	CASSLAPPARETSPLHF	TGTGCCAGCAGCTTAGCCCCACCGGCCAGGGAGACCTCACCCCTCCACTTT
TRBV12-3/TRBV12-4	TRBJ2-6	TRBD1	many	CASSLRDRGRGANVLTF	TGTGCCAGCAGTTTAAGGGACAGGGGGCGGGGGGCCAACGTCCTGACTTTC
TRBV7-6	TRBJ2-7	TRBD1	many	CASSFGTGKEQYF	TGTGCCAGCAGCTTCGGGACAGGGAAAGAGCAGTACTTC
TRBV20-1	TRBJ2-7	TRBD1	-	CSASQIRTGSSHEQYF	TGCAGTGCCAGTCAAATCAGGACAGGGAGCAGCCACGAGCAGTACTTC
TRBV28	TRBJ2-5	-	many	CASRAQGFGQETQYF	TGTGCCAGCAGAGCTCAGGGATTCGGGCAAGAGACCCAGTACTTC
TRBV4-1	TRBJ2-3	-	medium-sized	CASSPLGTDTQYF	TGCGCCAGCAGCCCACTGGGCACAGATACGCAGTATTTT
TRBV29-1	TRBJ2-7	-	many	CSVVGQDEQYF	TGCAGCGTTGTAGGGCAGGACGAGCAGTACTTC
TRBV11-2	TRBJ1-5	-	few	CASSSGHTNLAQHF	TGTGCCAGCAGCTCCGGACATACCAATCTAGCCCAGCATTTT
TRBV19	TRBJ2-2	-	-	CASSINSGARRNTGELFF	TGTGCCAGTAGTATTAACTCAGGGGCCCGCAGGAACACCGGGGAGCTGTTTTTT
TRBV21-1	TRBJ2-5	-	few	CASSKTITGLAYQETQYF	TGTGCCAGCAGCAAAACTATAACGGGACTAGCGTACCAAGAGACCCAGTACTTC
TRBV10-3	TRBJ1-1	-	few	CAISETGVFNTEAFF	TGTGCCATCAGTGAAACGGGGGTGTTTAACACTGAAGCTTTCTTT
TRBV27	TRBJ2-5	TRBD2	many	CASSYGGGGSRETQYF	TGTGCCAGCAGTTATGGCGGGGGGGGCTCTCGGGAGACCCAGTACTTC
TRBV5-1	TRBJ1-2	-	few	CASSLGPAPSGDTF	TGCGCCAGCAGCTTGGGACCCGCTCCAAGTGGCGACACCTTC
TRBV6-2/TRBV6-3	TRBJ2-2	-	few	CASSYRQNTGELFF	TGTGCCAGCAGTTATCGCCAGAACACCGGGGAGCTGTTTTTT
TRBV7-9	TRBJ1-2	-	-	CASSLAWETYGYTF	TGTGCCAGCAGCTTAGCTTGGGAGACCTATGGCTACACCTTC
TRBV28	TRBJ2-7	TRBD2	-	CASSPLAYEQYF	TGTGCCAGCAGTCCACTAGCGTACGAGCAGTACTTC
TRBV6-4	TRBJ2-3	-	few	CASSEENGDRSTDTQYF	TGTGCCAGCAGTGAGGAAAACGGGGACCGCTCCACAGATACGCAGTATTTT
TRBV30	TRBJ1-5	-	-	CAWSVYGAMNQPQHF	TGTGCCTGGAGTGTATATGGGGCTATGAATCAGCCCCAGCATTTT
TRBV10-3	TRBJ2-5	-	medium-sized	CAIGVSGFQETQYF	TGTGCCATCGGAGTTTCTGGCTTTCAAGAGACCCAGTACTTC
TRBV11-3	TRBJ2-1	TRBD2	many	CASSLRTGTSGKSSYNEQFF	TGTGCCAGCAGCTTACGGACCGGGACTAGCGGGAAAAGCTCCTACAATGAGCAGTTCTTC
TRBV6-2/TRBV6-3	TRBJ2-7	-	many	CASSTVDTPYEQYF	TGTGCCAGCAGTACCGTTGATACCCCCTACGAGCAGTACTTC
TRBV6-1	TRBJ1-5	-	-	CASSETGRNQPQHF	TGTGCCAGCAGTGAAACAGGGCGCAATCAGCCCCAGCATTTT
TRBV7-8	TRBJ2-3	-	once	CASSLGHGGESDTQYF	TGTGCCAGCAGCTTAGGTCACGGCGGGGAGTCAGATACGCAGTATTTT
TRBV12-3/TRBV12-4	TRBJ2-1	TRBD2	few	CASSTTSSGGGNNEQFF	TGTGCCAGCAGCACCACCTCTAGCGGGGGGGGGAACAATGAGCAGTTCTTC
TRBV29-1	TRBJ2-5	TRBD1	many	CSVGQGFSETQYF	TGCAGCGTTGGACAGGGATTTTCAGAGACCCAGTACTTC
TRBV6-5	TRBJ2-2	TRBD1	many	CASKGVEGAVTGELFF	TGTGCCAGCAAGGGGGTTGAGGGGGCAGTCACCGGGGAGCTGTTTTTT
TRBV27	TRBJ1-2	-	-	CASREPGHPYTF	TGTGCCAGCAGGGAGCCGGGACACCCATACACCTTC
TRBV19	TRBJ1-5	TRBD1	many	CASRAGTVFRGYQPQHF	TGTGCCAGTAGAGCTGGGACAGTCTTTCGTGGGTATCAGCCCCAGCATTTT
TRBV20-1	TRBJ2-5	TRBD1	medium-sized	CSASGTGETQYF	TGCAGTGCTAGTGGGACAGGGGAGACCCAGTACTTC
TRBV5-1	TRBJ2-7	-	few	CASSAKDSSFYEQYF	TGCGCCAGCAGCGCAAAGGACAGCTCCTTCTACGAGCAGTACTTC
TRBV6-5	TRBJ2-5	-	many	CASSYSDQETQYF	TGTGCCAGCAGTTACTCCGACCAAGAGACCCAGTACTTC
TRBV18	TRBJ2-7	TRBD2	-	CASSPSGSSRSEQYF	TGTGCCAGCTCACCTAGCGGGAGTTCTCGCTCCGAGCAGTACTTC
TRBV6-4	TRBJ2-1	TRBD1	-	CASSPDRGLKGEQFF	TGTGCCAGCAGTCCGGACAGGGGGCTGAAGGGTGAGCAGTTCTTC
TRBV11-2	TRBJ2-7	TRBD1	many	CASSRDRAHEQYF	TGTGCCAGCAGCAGGGACAGGGCCCACGAGCAGTACTTC
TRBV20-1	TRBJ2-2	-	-	CSAPGGFTGELFF	TGCAGTGCCCCCGGGGGCTTCACCGGGGAGCTGTTTTTT
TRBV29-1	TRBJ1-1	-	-	CSVEPNRVQAEAFF	TGCAGCGTTGAACCTAACAGGGTTCAGGCTGAAGCTTTCTTT
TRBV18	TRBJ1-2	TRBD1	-	CASSPGKNRGNYGYTF	TGTGCCAGCTCACCAGGGAAGAACAGGGGGAACTATGGCTACACCTTC
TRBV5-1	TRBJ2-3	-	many	CASSQGSDTQYF	TGCGCCAGCAGCCAGGGGTCAGATACGCAGTATTTT
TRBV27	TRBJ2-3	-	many	CASSFLPLTDTQYF	TGTGCCAGCAGTTTTCTACCGCTTACAGATACGCAGTATTTT
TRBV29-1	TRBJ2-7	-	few	CSVATGPWPRYEQYF	TGCAGCGTTGCCACAGGACCCTGGCCGAGGTACGAGCAGTACTTC
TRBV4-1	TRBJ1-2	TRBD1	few	CASSPGDSNYGYTF	TGCGCCAGCAGCCCCGGGGACAGCAACTATGGCTACACCTTC
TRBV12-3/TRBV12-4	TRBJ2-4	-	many	CASSSLTVIAKNIQYF	TGTGCCAGCAGTTCTCTTACAGTAATAGCCAAAAACATTCAGTACTTC
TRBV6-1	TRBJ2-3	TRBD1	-	CASRPTGVGGTDTQYF	TGTGCCAGCAGACCGACAGGGGTTGGTGGCACAGATACGCAGTATTTT
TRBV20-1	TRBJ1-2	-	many	CSARQGVDGYTF	TGCAGTGCTAGACAGGGAGTCGATGGCTACACCTTC
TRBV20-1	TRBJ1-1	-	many	CSARVRGSGTEAFF	TGCAGTGCTAGAGTAAGGGGAAGCGGCACTGAAGCTTTCTTT
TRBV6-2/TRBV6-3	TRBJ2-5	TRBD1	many	CASRLGTGVKTQYF	TGTGCCAGCAGACTAGGGACAGGGGTGAAGACCCAGTACTTC